This T cell receptor beta chain was sequenced for a study of cytomegalovirus exposure and HLA in healthy donors. General study points: Later on, a genetic analysis was performed. It linked a missense variant in DCLRE1C with V- and J-gene trimming of TCR beta. Analyzed later, association rates of TCRs varied across HLA loci, with DRB1 most and HLA-C fewest. No immune exposure information besides CMV serostatus was available.

The CDR3 loop spans 15 amino acids. Per the germline V gene, CDR1 is SNHLY and CDR2 is FYNNEI. J lost 4 bases, V lost 7 bases, and 11 bases had no gene match. Use of 60 Vbeta and 13 Jbeta primers characterized the PCR. The repertoire was sequenced with immunoSEQ multiplex PCR; TCRdb's copy has only in-frame clones and lacks some. Here the sample spans around 180,000 clones, 60% to 80% being singletons. As to this clone: Its antigen is unidentified.

This chain links TRBV2 with TRBJ2-7; 9 bases map to TRBD2. Sample: PBMCs. This TCR was recovered from a man aged 55 to 70 in good health and CMV-seronegative. CDR3 sequence (DNA): TGTGCCAGCAAGCGGGAGGCCGGACCTCGATACGAGCAGTACTTC. Protein sequence: CASKREAGPRYEQYF. Full variable domain (rest looked up from reference TRBV2 and TRBJ2-7): EPEVTQTPSHQVTQMGQEVILRCVPISNHLYFYWYRQILGQKVEFLVSFYNNEISEKSEIFDDQFSVERPDGSNFTLKIRSTKLEDSAMYFCASKREAGPRYEQYFGPGTRLTVT.